This TCR beta chain was obtained from a study of shared clonotypes between healthy human individuals. This clone occurred once. CDR3 length: 14 amino acids. Looked up from germline, CDR1 is SGHRS and CDR2 is YFSETQ. V shed 7 bases and J 6 bases; nucleotides not matched to a gene: 9. The protocol was immunoSEQ multiplex PCR, while the TCRdb copy is restricted to in-frame clones and leaves out a portion. The repertoire holds over 850,000 clones, with around 78% as singletons. Sequencing input: memory CD4+ T cells from PBMCs. Specified subset: CD45RA-negative fraction. This sequence originates from a man younger than 30 in good health. Some clones in this sample may be carry-over from other donors' samples. This chain connects TRBV5-1 to TRBJ2-7; 11 bases agree with TRBD2. In nucleotides, the CDR3 is TGCGCCAGCGGCCCGGGACTAGCGGAGGGCGAGCAGTACTTC. Protein product: CASGPGLAEGEQYF.